Listed below are T cell receptor beta chains from one sample, sequenced in a study of graft-versus-host responses after intestinal transplantation. Sequenced by immunoSEQ multiplex PCR; TCRdb stores in-frame clones only, minus some. The sample lists some 45,000 clones, approximately 94% occurring once. The sample here was PBMCs, taken 335 days after intestinal transplant. Receptor source: a human patient who received an intestinal transplant, so some T cells may come from the graft donor. CDR3s leave out the opening cysteine and the closing phenylalanine or tryptophan. D genes are given only for firm matches. Rows may omit the clone size; those that give it use once, few, many or a size class.

- - 13 TRBV28 ASSPPVASYYGYT
- - 11 TRBV7-3 ASSLKVYNEQF
- - 16 TRBV30 AWSTPWSKRVRYNEQF
- - 12 TRBV4-1 ASSQRFPYNEQF
TRBD1 - 13 TRBV15 ATSRETGRNQPQH
- - 12 TRBV13 ASSLRQWHTEAF
TRBD1 - 11 TRBV25-1 ASSGTGVQPQH
- - 9 TRBV6-1 ASTRVETQY
- - 11 TRBV19 ASSPAQGDGYT
- - 12 TRBV19 ASSIEGGNTEAF
- - 12 TRBV5-4 ASSFQGTDQPQH
- - 12 TRBV27 ASRPQGRGYEQY
- - 10 TRBV6-1 ASSLDTGELF
- - 12 TRBV27 ASSLQGSSYEQY
- - 13 TRBV7-2 ASSLGSTVTGELF
- - 17 TRBV2 ASSEYGQGNKGSNQPQH
- - 13 TRBV5-4 ASSLPLAGEETQY
- - 13 TRBV16 ASSPTGEPGTEAF
- - 12 TRBV5-1 ASSLVGGTSGYT
- - 16 TRBV10-2 ASSDNVKRAASAGELF
- - 11 TRBV6-5 ASRDGVWETQY
TRBD1 - 12 TRBV7-3 ASSYTGDQETQY
TRBD2 - 17 TRBV28 ASSPLGGLAGVTLETQY
TRBD2 once 13 TRBV18 ASSPLAGVTGELF
- once 15 TRBV5-1 ASNPGSSTIQIHEQF
TRBD2 once 13 TRBV6-5 ASSLTSGRVYEQY
- - 12 TRBV2 ASSERLGNQPQH
- few 13 TRBV6-6 ASSYSQAVGNIQY
- - 16 TRBV28 ASRLRWGRDTNTGELF
- - 12 TRBV5-5 ASSLPSRSDTQY
- - 12 TRBV2 ASSEYGTGYGYT
- - 12 TRBV11-2 ASSSSGYNYEQY
- - 15 TRBV11-2 ASSLRERISVTDTQY